This T cell receptor (beta chain) is drawn from a study of blood T cell repertoires in COVID-19. Study background: Both acute and convalescent COVID-19 samples were obtained from the United States, Italy and Spain. T cells, B-cell-depleted T cells, or PBMCs provided the cDNA or gDNA that served as material.

TCRdb's table, derived via immunoSEQ multiplex PCR, lists solely in-frame clones and lacks some. The sample lists fewer than 350,000 clones, about 87% occurring once. The Seattle patients, enrolled during active infection, were followed longitudinally. Unmatched junction bases numbered 15, after V lost 0 bases and J lost 14 bases. From germline, CDR1 is MNHEY and CDR2 SVGAGI. This CDR3 is 15 amino acids long. The clonotype comes from a woman aged 25-40 years with COVID-19, enrolled during active disease. The rearrangement joins TRBV6-5 to TRBJ1-2, with 7 bases lining up with TRBD1. Sequenced material: peripheral blood. Here the CDR3 DNA reads TGTGCCAGCAGTTACTCCACGCAACCGAACAGGGGTGAGACCTTC. This encodes CASSYSTQPNRGETF.